This TCR beta chain was retrieved from a study of blood T cells in healthy people across ages. Overall study findings and caveats: Per million T cells, TCR beta diversity dropped roughly linearly as age increased.

The second PCR ran roughly 6 to 11 cycles with a sample-barcoded 5' primer and J-beta primers. Each cDNA molecule was tagged by a template-switch adaptor with 12 random nucleotides. TCRdb independently ran MiXCR on the 5' RACE reads; one entry per CDR3 protein. In the table there are approximately 1,000,000 distinct CDR3 sequences, 35% to 45% of which are singletons. The germline gives CDR1 MNHEY, CDR2 SVGAGI. Trimming cost V 0 bases and J 1 base, with 7 bases left between them. The CDR3 is 15 residues long. To note about this clonotype: What it binds is not known.

This TCR came from a man between 18 and 29 years old in good health. The rearrangement links TRBV6-5 to TRBJ1-5; D uncertain. The sequenced sample was blood. The CDR3 nucleotides are TGTGCCAGCAGTTACTCGAGATACAGCAATCAGCCCCAGCATTTT. Protein product: CASSYSRYSNQPQHF.